The rows below give T cell receptor beta chains drawn from one sample of a study of T-cell memory formation after mild COVID-19. A single record per CDR3 protein comes from TCRdb applying MiXCR to the 5' RACE reads. The sample contains a few hundred thousand distinct CDR3 sequences, roughly a fifth of which appear only once. The sequencing sample was made of PBMCs or a T cell subset sorted from them (not recorded which). These receptors were collected from a man between 18 and 35 years old who had mild COVID-19 (a few samples of this study predate the infection). Cell type and time point are not known. The CDR3 runs from the conserved cysteine through the conserved F or W. Fields, in order: D gene, J gene, clone size, V gene, CDR3 protein, CDR3 DNA. D genes are given only for firm matches. Clone size appears in some rows only: once, few, many, or a class for an expanded clone.

.,TRBJ1-2,.,TRBV20-1,CSANSPGDYGYTF,TGCAGTGCTAACAGCCCCGGGGACTATGGCTACACCTTC
.,TRBJ1-2,.,TRBV11-2,CASSSLRRGRGYGYTF,TGTGCCAGCAGCTCCTTACGCAGGGGAAGGGGCTATGGCTACACCTTC
TRBD1,TRBJ1-5,few,TRBV12-3/TRBV12-4,CASSSRTGFNQPQHF,TGTGCCAGCAGCAGTAGGACAGGGTTCAATCAGCCCCAGCATTTT
TRBD1,TRBJ1-1,.,TRBV15,CATSRGRRGQGGRAMNTEAFF,TGTGCCACCAGCAGAGGTCGACGTGGACAGGGAGGGAGGGCTATGAACACTGAAGCTTTCTTT
.,TRBJ1-1,few,TRBV24-1,CATSARRGTEAFF,TGTGCCACCAGTGCGAGGAGAGGGACTGAAGCTTTCTTT
.,TRBJ2-3,.,TRBV30,CAWSPTPPTQYF,TGTGCCTGGAGTCCGACACCTCCTACGCAGTATTTT
.,TRBJ2-5,.,TRBV5-1,CASSFVGGTETQYF,TGCGCCAGCAGCTTCGTGGGGGGCACAGAGACCCAGTACTTC
.,TRBJ2-7,few,TRBV4-2,CASSQDLGPGPYYEQYF,TGTGCCAGCAGCCAAGATTTAGGACCGGGACCCTACTACGAGCAGTACTTC
.,TRBJ2-7,many,TRBV6-1,CASSEEGSSYEQYF,TGTGCCAGCAGTGAGGAAGGGAGCTCCTACGAGCAGTACTTC
TRBD1,TRBJ2-7,.,TRBV6-1,CASSAPGQGTPPSYEQYF,TGTGCCAGCAGTGCGCCGGGACAGGGGACACCCCCTTCCTACGAGCAGTACTTC
.,TRBJ1-5,few,TRBV5-1,CASRATDNQPQHF,TGCGCCAGCAGGGCTACAGACAATCAGCCCCAGCATTTT
.,TRBJ2-1,.,TRBV4-2,CASSQNLAVYNEQFF,TGTGCCAGCAGCCAAAATCTAGCCGTTTACAATGAGCAGTTCTTC
.,TRBJ2-2,few,TRBV6-6,CASSYSGAGSGELFF,TGTGCCAGCAGTTACTCTGGAGCAGGATCCGGGGAGCTGTTTTTT
TRBD2,TRBJ2-3,.,TRBV6-5,CASRRGGPTDTQYF,TGTGCCAGCAGGCGGGGGGGCCCCACAGATACGCAGTATTTT